The clone carrying this TCR beta chain has a single count. Each participant's cohort was designated according to participant-reported clinical history. TCRdb's table, derived via immunoSEQ multiplex PCR, lists solely in-frame clones and lacks some. The sample consists of 150,000 to 200,000 clones, around 91% of them appearing once. V dropped 0 bases and J dropped 0; count of bases not matched to a gene: 1. The germline V gene encodes CDR1 KGHSH and CDR2 LQKENI. The CDR3 is 16 amino acids. This sample was taken from a study of blood T cell repertoires in COVID-19. The clonotype was recovered from a woman between 18 and 29 years old who had recovered from COVID-19. The sequenced sample was PBMCs or T cells enriched from blood (not recorded which). The chain combines TRBV18 with TRBJ2-1, with 8 bases lining up with TRBD2. The CDR3 loop is CASSPPLAGSYNEQFF. CDR3 nucleotide sequence: TGTGCCAGCTCACCACCGCTAGCGGGCTCCTACAATGAGCAGTTCTTC.